The 9 T cell receptor beta chains presented below share a single source sample, sequenced in a study of T cell repertoires in cytomegalovirus infection. Each CDR3 protein is one row after TCRdb ran MiXCR on the reads. The data contain hundreds of thousands of distinct CDR3 sequences, about a third of them singletons. These receptors are not linked to any known antigen. The input for sequencing was cultured CD8+ T cells from PBMCs, taken from culture after CMV antigen stimulation. All receptors derive from a human donor in good health (CMV status not recorded). Some clones in this sample may be carry-over from other donors' samples.

The chain is built from TRBV19 and TRBJ2-3; tentatively, D is TRBD2 (6 bases). V dropped 5 bases and J dropped 1 base, with 19 bases sitting between them. Per the germline V gene, CDR1 is LNHDA and CDR2 is SQIVND (reference sequence). The CDR3 covers 17 residues. CDR3 sequence reads: CASSPRYRDSRTDTQYF. CDR3 DNA sequence: TGTGCCAGTAGTCCCAGGTACCGGGACTCTCGCACAGATACGCAGTATTTT.

The chain is built from TRBV6-2 or TRBV6-3 and TRBJ2-7, with D possibly TRBD2 on 5 matching bases. The V end lost 3 bases, the J end lost 6 bases, and 9 bases lay between the germline ends. The CDR3 runs 12 residues. CDR1 is MNHEY, CDR2 SVGEGT, per germline. CDR3: CASSYRSGEQYV. The CDR3 DNA reads TGTGCCAGCAGTTATAGGAGCGGCGAGCAGTACGTC.

The gene calls are TRBV19 and TRBJ1-4; D might be TRBD1 (6 bases). V dropped 5 bases and J dropped 7 bases, with 14 bases sitting between them. The length of the CDR3 is 14 residues. The germline V gene encodes CDR1 LNHDA and CDR2 SQIVND (reference sequence). CDR3 DNA sequence: TGTGCCAGTAGTTCGGACAGTATGATTGAAAAACTGTTTTTT. As protein: CASSSDSMIEKLFF.

This clonotype was counted a few times. The V and J genes are TRBV4-1 and TRBJ2-2; 11 bases agree with TRBD2. The J segment lost 7 bases and the V segment lost 3 bases, leaving 13 bases of the junction unmatched. This CDR3 has 18 amino acids. Germline lookup yields CDR1 MGHRA and CDR2 YSYEKL. The CDR3 nucleotides are TGCGCCAGCAGCCATGGACTAGCGGGCGTCCTAATAGGCGGGGAGCTGTTTTTT. It specifies CASSHGLAGVLIGGELFF.

This clonotype was counted between two and nine times. The genes are TRBV7-8 and TRBJ2-5; 7 bases are shared with TRBD2. With V trimmed by 5 bases and J by 3 bases, 6 bases remained unmatched. CDR1 SGHVS and CDR2 FQNEAQ come from the germline V gene. This CDR3 comprises 14 residues. Here the CDR3 DNA reads TGTGCCAGCAGCCGAAGAGCGGGGAAAGAGACCCAGTACTTC. Translated, it gives CASSRRAGKETQYF.

In regard to this clonotype: Lacking the conserved final phenylalanine or tryptophan, this CDR3 likely reflects a read error. The chain is built from TRBV4-1 and TRBJ2-2; 11 nucleotides match TRBD1. In germline, CDR1 is MGHRA, CDR2 YSYEKL. The CDR3 is made up of 15 amino acids. The V and J ends lost 5 bases and 7 bases, in that order; junction bases with no gene match: 6. CDR3 region: CASSKGTGGVGELFY. The DNA for the CDR3 is TGCGCCAGCAGCAAGGGGACAGGGGGAGTCGGGGAGCTGTTTTAT.

The chain links TRBV5-4 to TRBJ2-5; tentative D call: TRBD2 (6 bases). The V gene lost 6 bases and the J gene lost 5 bases, with 17 bases spanning the gap. Germline V lookup: CDR1 SGHNT, CDR2 YYREEE (reference sequence). The CDR3 runs to 14 residues. The CDR3, as DNA: TGTGCCAGCACCCTCGAGGCCGGGACTGAGACCCAGTACTTC. It translates to CASTLEAGTETQYF.

The chain joins TRBV19 to TRBJ2-2; no clear D. This CDR3 is built from 12 residues. The germline V and J ends were trimmed by 7 bases and 3 bases, with 6 bases remaining between them. The germline V gene encodes CDR1 LNHDA and CDR2 SQIVND (reference sequence). Here the CDR3 DNA reads TGTGCCAGTAACGCCTACACCGGGGAGCTGTTTTTT. Its protein product is CASNAYTGELFF. Variable domain in full (rest from reference TRBV19 and TRBJ2-2): DGGITQSPKYLFRKEGQNVTLSCEQNLNHDAMYWYRQDPGQGLRLIYYSQIVNDFQKGDIAEGYSVSREKKESFPLTVTSAQKNPTAFYLCASNAYTGELFFGEGSRLTVL.

On this clonotype: At one end the junction does not follow the germline gene, possibly because of a read error. The gene calls are TRBV24-1 and TRBJ2-2; a weak D match, TRBD1 (6 bases). Germline assignment: CDR1 KGHDR and CDR2 SFDVKD. The CDR3 length is 15 residues. CDR3 nucleotides: TGTGTCACCAGTGATTTACGACAGGACACCGGGGAGCTGTTTTTT. This sequence encodes CVTSDLRQDTGELFF.